Sequencing of this T cell receptor (beta chain) was carried out in a study of T cell repertoires in cytomegalovirus infection. Germline V lookup: CDR1 SNHLY, CDR2 FYNNEI. Trimming pared 8 bases from V and 2 bases from J, leaving 19 bases between. The CDR3 runs 17 residues. Findings of the study overall: Summed frequency of shared TCR beta families picked out CMV carriers who also had the relevant HLA. The ex vivo response was dominated by HLA-C-restricted CMV-specific TCR beta clonotypes.

In regard to this clonotype: Its antigen is not known.

TCRdb independently ran MiXCR on the reads; one entry per CDR3 protein. In the table there are around 300,000 distinct CDR3 sequences, roughly 24% of which are singletons. Sequencing input: PBMCs. The V call is TRBV2, the J call TRBJ2-6; D unresolved. This TCR came from a human donor in good health (CMV status not recorded). Some clones in this sample may be carry-over from other donors' samples. CDR3 coding DNA: TGTGCCAGCGGTATAGGGCACCGACCTACTGGGGCCAACGTCCTGACTTTC. Translation gives CASGIGHRPTGANVLTF.